These 8 T cell receptor beta chains originate from one sample sequenced in a study of naive and memory T cell subsets. The beta constant-region primer was an equimolar mix of two oligonucleotides covering TRBC1 and TRBC2. Ligated cDNA was amplified by four rounds of PCR with nested alpha and beta constant-region primers and SP2. From the UMI-ligation and nested PCR reads, TCRdb called clonotypes with MiXCR, one entry per CDR3 protein. Seen here are just over 80,000 distinct CDR3 sequences, over 8.5% observed once, and the top ten hold around 1.3%. Sequencing used naive CD8+ T cells from blood. The origin of the receptors is a human donor in good health.

The rearrangement joins TRBV9 to TRBJ2-1; perhaps TRBD2 as D (6 bases). CDR1 is SGDLS and CDR2 is YYNGEE in the germline V gene. This CDR3 has 12 residues. V was trimmed by 7 bases and J by 4 bases, leaving 9 bases between them. The CDR3 coding sequence is TGTGCCAGCGCTAGCGAATACAATGAGCAGTTCTTC. This sequence encodes CASASEYNEQFF. The whole variable domain, remainder taken from reference TRBV9 and TRBJ2-1, is DSGVTQTPKHLITATGQRVTLRCSPRSGDLSVYWYQQSLDQGLQFLIQYYNGEERAKGNILERFSAQQFPDLHSELNLSSLELGDSALYFCASASEYNEQFFGPGTRLTVL.

The gene calls are TRBV12-3 or TRBV12-4 and TRBJ2-4; D is ambiguous. The ends were cut back, 5 bases at V and 3 bases at J, with 11 bases in the middle. The CDR3 contains 14 residues. CDR3 nucleotide sequence: TGTGCCAGCAGTGACCGATCAAGCAAAAACATTCAGTACTTC. It is translated as CASSDRSSKNIQYF.

A few counts support this clonotype. This chain uses TRBV25-1 with TRBJ2-7; D perhaps matches TRBD1 (5 bases). Germline V gene sequence: CDR1 MGHDK, CDR2 SYGVNS. The length of the CDR3 is 12 residues. Trimming removed 7 bases from V and 6 bases from J, with 13 bases in between. CDR3 protein: CASKQGLGEQYF. CDR3 sequence (DNA): TGTGCCAGCAAGCAGGGCTTGGGCGAGCAGTACTTC.

This clonotype appeared many times. The chain links TRBV28 to TRBJ2-5, with 15 bases identical to TRBD2. Germline CDR1 is MDHEN and CDR2 is SYDVKM. V was clipped by 10 bases and J by 1 base; unmatched bases: 10. This CDR3 has 17 amino acids. The CDR3 loop is CATVGLAGGAVQETQYF. The CDR3 DNA follows: TGTGCCACCGTGGGACTAGCGGGAGGAGCAGTCCAAGAGACCCAGTACTTC.

This rearrangement joins TRBV25-1 to TRBJ2-6; 8 nucleotides line up with TRBD1. V shed 8 bases and J 2 bases; nucleotides not matched to a gene: 8. CDR3 length: 16 amino acids. The germline V gene encodes CDR1 MGHDK and CDR2 SYGVNS. The DNA for the CDR3 is TGTGCCAGCTCTACCCCGACAGGGGCTGGGGCCAACGTCCTGACTTTC. This gives the protein CASSTPTGAGANVLTF.

V gene TRBV9 combines with J gene TRBJ1-6; D ambiguous. CDR1 and CDR2 from the germline V gene are SGDLS and YYNGEE. CDR3 length: 12 amino acids. Trimming removed 4 bases from V and 9 bases from J, with 8 bases in between. The CDR3 is CASSLGSSPLHF. CDR3 bases: TGTGCCAGCAGCTTGGGATCTTCACCCCTCCACTTT.

This clonotype was detected only a few times. The chain couples TRBV7-8 to TRBJ1-4, with a possible D match to TRBD1 (5 bases). This CDR3 region has 15 residues. The germline CDR1 and CDR2 sequences are SGHVS and FQNEAQ. Trimming cost V 2 bases and J 5 bases, with 12 bases left between them. The CDR3: CASSLFSRANEKLFF. The CDR3 coding sequence is TGTGCCAGCAGCTTATTCAGCAGGGCCAATGAAAAACTGTTTTTT.

The rearrangement joins TRBV13 to TRBJ2-1; TRBD2 might be the D (6 bases). Between the trimmed V and J ends, which lost 1 base and 2 bases, there was a span of 9 bases. CDR3 length: 15 residues. Germline-derived CDR1 and CDR2 are PRHDT and FYEKMQ (reference sequence). CDR3 in DNA: TGTGCCAGCAGCTTAGCGGGAGCAGCCTACAATGAGCAGTTCTTC. It is translated as CASSLAGAAYNEQFF.